This T cell receptor beta chain was recorded in a study of Ad26.COV2.S vaccination and SARS-CoV-2 variants. The overall study: Once, or twice with 56 days between doses, Ad26.COV2.S was given intramuscularly. Study conclusions and caveats: Breadth and depth estimates from TCRs may understate total T cell responses.

The table lists this clone with a count of one. What it recognizes is unknown. As for treatment: roughly 18 received Ad26.COV2.S at low or high dose, single or two shots; roughly five received placebo; per-sample allocation not given. After the first vaccine or placebo injection, samples were drawn on day 63. V shed 3 bases and J shed 1 base, with 12 bases lying between them. Germline V lookup: CDR1 GTSNPN, CDR2 SVGIG (reference sequence). The CDR3 sequence is 14 residues long. Data came from immunoSEQ multiplex PCR; TCRdb stores just in-frame clones and leaves some out. This table holds hundreds of thousands of clones, roughly 90% found once.

This sequence originates from a person between 18 and 60 years old who received the Ad26.COV2.S COVID-19 vaccine or a placebo. The V gene is TRBV30, the J gene TRBJ1-1; the D gene is possibly TRBD1 (5 bases). The sample consisted of peripheral blood, taken in a trial of Ad26.COV2.S vaccine versus placebo. The CDR3 spells CAWRIRAWNTEAFF. The CDR3 nucleotides are TGTGCCTGGAGGATCAGGGCGTGGAACACTGAAGCTTTCTTT.